The sequence of this T cell receptor beta chain was determined in a study of OX40 agonist ivuxolimab in advanced cancers. Study context: Antecedent anti-PD-1, anti-PD-L1 or anti-CTLA-4 therapy was permissible, with about 40% having received some.

As concerns this clone: The antigen is not known. At one end the junction does not follow the germline gene, possibly because of a read error.

Profiling relied on immunoSEQ multiplex PCR, and the TCRdb table lists in-frame clones only, not all of them. The sample lists tens of thousands of clones, 83% occurring once. Findings and limits, study-wide: Among some nonresponders, normalized T-cell clonal expansion was also low. Relative to CD4+ cells, CD8+ T cells on average had more expanded clones.

The germline gives CDR1 SSHAT, CDR2 FNYEAQ (reference sequence). The CDR3 runs to 13 residues. This clonotype was obtained from an adult with an advanced solid tumor such as melanoma, head and neck, liver or kidney cancer. The V gene is TRBV7-7, the J gene TRBJ2-7; TRBD1 matches 10 bases. This material consisted of CD4+ or CD8+ T cells sorted from blood, taken in a trial of the OX40 agonist ivuxolimab. The CDR3 region is CASSIDRGREQYF. CDR3 sequence (DNA): TGTGCTAGCAGCATTGACAGGGGGCGCGAGCAGTACTTC.